Given below is one TCR beta chain in context. Its antigen is undetermined. Trimming took 2 bases from V and 16 from J, leaving 16 bases between them. The germline V gene has CDR1 SGHRS and CDR2 YFSETQ. This CDR3 is 12 amino acids long. Template material for amplifying TCR beta CDR3 regions consisted of RNA transcripts. An initial round of RT-PCR targeting the TCR CDR3 relied on the HTBI primer set. TCRdb reprocessed the multiplex PCR reads via MiXCR and lists one record per CDR3 protein. The repertoire holds roughly 500,000 distinct CDR3 sequences, with about 43% as singletons. The data originate from a study of T cells in Graves' hyperthyroidism and ophthalmopathy. General observations from the study: Progression to ophthalmopathy was predicted a median of 6.5 months early.

The chain recombines TRBV5-1 with TRBJ2-4; D possibly matches TRBD1 or TRBD2 (6 bases each). Material for sequencing was peripheral blood or thyroid tissue (not recorded which). This receptor was taken from an adult woman with Graves' disease, either hyperthyroidism or ophthalmopathy (not recorded which). For the CDR3, the DNA is TGCGCCAGCAGCTTAACCACGGGGGCCCAATACTTC. Encoded protein: CASSLTTGAQYF.